This is a list of T cell receptor beta chains from one sample in a study of regulatory T cells in long-lasting Graves disease. One entry per CDR3 protein results from TCRdb running MiXCR on the multiplex PCR reads. The sample carries around 320,000 distinct CDR3 sequences, 16% recorded once. These data are also associated with another study on T cells in Graves' hyperthyroidism and ophthalmopathy.

The sample was peripheral blood mononuclear cells (PBMCs), taken at new diagnosis, from a patient treated with antithyroid drugs. These receptors were obtained from a man in his forties or fifties with Graves disease. CDR3s include the opening cysteine and the closing phenylalanine or tryptophan. Each record gives: clone size, J gene, V gene, D gene, CDR3 DNA, CDR3 protein. D genes are given only for firm matches. The size entry is marked missing in some rows and otherwise reads once, few, many or a size class.

many TRBJ1-1 TRBV24-1 - TGTGCCACCAGTGATGCGAGCACAGGGAACACTGAAGCTTTCTTT CATSDASTGNTEAFF
many TRBJ2-3 TRBV7-2 - TGTGCCAGCAGCCGACAGATAAACACAGATACGCAGTATTTT CASSRQINTDTQYF
few TRBJ2-5 TRBV12-3/TRBV12-4 - TGTGCCAGCAGTACCCGTGGGGGGTACCAAGAGACCCAGTACTTC CASSTRGGYQETQYF
- TRBJ2-3 TRBV7-2 - TGTGCCAGCAGCTGGGCCTATTCTAGCACAGATACGCAGTATTTT CASSWAYSSTDTQYF
- TRBJ2-3 TRBV4-2 - TGTGCCAGCAGCCAAGGGGAGGCAGGGGGTTTCACAGATACGCAGTATTTT CASSQGEAGGFTDTQYF
- TRBJ2-5 TRBV5-1 TRBD1 TGCGCCAGCAGCCGATCCGGGACAGGGGGGGAGACCCAGTACTTC CASSRSGTGGETQYF
many TRBJ2-1 TRBV6-1 TRBD2 TGTGCCTCCAGCGGCGGGCGGGGGGCCATGAGCTCCTACAATGAGCAGTTCTTC CASSGGRGAMSSYNEQFF
- TRBJ2-7 TRBV28 TRBD1 TGTGCCAGCAGGGATTCAGGGGGCGCAGTGGGGGTCTCCTACGAGCAGTACTTC CASRDSGGAVGVSYEQYF
many TRBJ2-7 TRBV4-3 - TGCGCCAGCAGCCAAAACACAAATACCTACGAGCAGTACTTC CASSQNTNTYEQYF
few TRBJ2-1 TRBV5-1 - TGCGCCAGCAGGCCCGGGACCCCGACGAATGAGCAGTTCTTC CASRPGTPTNEQFF
many TRBJ2-7 TRBV30 - TGTGCCTGGAAGCGGCCAGGCTCCTACGAGCAGTACTTC CAWKRPGSYEQYF
many TRBJ1-4 TRBV15 - TGTGCCACCAGCAGAAACAGTGAAAAACTGTTTTTT CATSRNSEKLFF
many TRBJ1-1 TRBV29-1 - TGCAGCTCCAGACAGTCGAACACTGAAGCTTTCTTT CSSRQSNTEAFF
- TRBJ2-3 TRBV20-1 TRBD2 TGCAGTGCGAACGCCGCGGGACTAGCGGGGGGCACAGATACGCAGTATTTT CSANAAGLAGGTDTQYF
- TRBJ1-1 TRBV20-1 - TGCAGTGCCCAGGGAGGCCCCACTGAAGCTTTCTTT CSAQGGPTEAFF
many TRBJ2-3 TRBV20-1 TRBD2 TGCAGCTCCCGCAGACTAGCGGGGGGGCCGACAGATACGCAGTATTTT CSSRRLAGGPTDTQYF
many TRBJ2-2 TRBV20-1 TRBD2 TGCAGTGCTAGTGTGGCGGGGGGGGCGAGGACCGGGGAGCTGTTTTTT CSASVAGGARTGELFF
few TRBJ2-7 TRBV5-1 TRBD2 TGCGCCAGCAGCTACTTCGGGACTAGCAACGAGCAGTACTTC CASSYFGTSNEQYF
many TRBJ2-2 TRBV30 TRBD2 TGTGCCTGGAGTGTACGGGGGGTCCCCGGGGAGCTGTTTTTT CAWSVRGVPGELFF
few TRBJ2-5 TRBV4-2 TRBD2 TGTGCCAGCAGCCAACGACTAGCGGGGGAGCCAGAGACCCAGTACTTC CASSQRLAGEPETQYF
few TRBJ2-3 TRBV4-3 - TGCGCCAGCAGCCAAGAAAGGGGCCGCACAGATACGCAGTATTTT CASSQERGRTDTQYF
many TRBJ2-3 TRBV2 TRBD1 TGTGCCAGCAGTGTACCGGGACAGGGGATGGATACGCAGTATTTT CASSVPGQGMDTQYF
- TRBJ1-1 TRBV9 - TGTGCCAGCAGCGTAGCGGGTTCGAACACTGAAGCTTTCTTT CASSVAGSNTEAFF
- TRBJ2-6 TRBV4-3 - TGCGCCAGCAGCCAAGTTCTGGCCAACGTCCTGACTTTC CASSQVLANVLTF
many TRBJ2-3 TRBV20-1 - TGCAGTGCTAGAGGGGGGTGGGGCGGGGCGACGTTT CSARGGWGGATF
few TRBJ2-2 TRBV9 TRBD1 TGTGCCAGCAGCGCTCCGGGACAGGGGTACACCGGGGAGCTGTTTTTT CASSAPGQGYTGELFF
many TRBJ1-1 TRBV3-1 TRBD1 TGTGCCAGCAGCCCACACCCGGGACAGGGGGCGCACACTGAAGCTTTCTTT CASSPHPGQGAHTEAFF
many TRBJ2-3 TRBV3-1 - TGTGCCAGCAGCCGACTTCTAACTGATACGCAGTATTTT CASSRLLTDTQYF
many TRBJ2-5 TRBV6-5 - TGTGCCAGCAGTTACTCGTTGGCTAGCCAAGAGACCCAGTACTTC CASSYSLASQETQYF
many TRBJ2-7 TRBV27 TRBD1 TGTGCCAGCAGCCCGTCCTTGGGGGACAGCTCCTACGAGCAGTACTTC CASSPSLGDSSYEQYF
few TRBJ2-1 TRBV18 TRBD1 TGTGCCAGCTCACCGAGACAGGGGGCGGAAGAGACCCAGTTCTTC CASSPRQGAEETQFF